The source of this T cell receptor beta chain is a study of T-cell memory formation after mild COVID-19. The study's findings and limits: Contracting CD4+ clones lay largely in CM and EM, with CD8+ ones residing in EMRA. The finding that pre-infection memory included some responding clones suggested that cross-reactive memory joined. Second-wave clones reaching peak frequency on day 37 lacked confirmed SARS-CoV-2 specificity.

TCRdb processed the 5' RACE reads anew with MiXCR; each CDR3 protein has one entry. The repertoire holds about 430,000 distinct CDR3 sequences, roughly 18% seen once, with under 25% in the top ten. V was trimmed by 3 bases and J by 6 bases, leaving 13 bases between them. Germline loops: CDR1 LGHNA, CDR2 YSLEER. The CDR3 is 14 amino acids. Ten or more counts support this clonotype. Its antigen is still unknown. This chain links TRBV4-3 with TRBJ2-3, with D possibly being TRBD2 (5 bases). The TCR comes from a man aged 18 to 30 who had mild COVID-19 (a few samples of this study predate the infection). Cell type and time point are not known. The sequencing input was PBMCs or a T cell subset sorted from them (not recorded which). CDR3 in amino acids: CASSQPGSGDTQYF. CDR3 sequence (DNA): TGCGCCAGCAGCCAGCCCGGGTCGGGGGATACGCAGTATTTT.